The next 26 T cell receptor beta chains were all read from a single sample in a study of T cell repertoires in cytomegalovirus infection. TCRdb re-called the reads through MiXCR, storing one row per CDR3 protein. The sample comprises tens of thousands of distinct CDR3 sequences, roughly 20% of which are singletons, and about a quarter rests with the top ten. No cognate antigen is known for these TCRs. The material was CD8+ T cells from cultured PBMCs, obtained from culture after CMV antigen stimulation. These receptors all stem from a human donor in good health (CMV status not recorded). Some clones in this sample may be carry-over from other donors' samples.

This clonotype has more than one count but fewer than ten. The J gene is TRBJ1-1, the V gene TRBV6-2 or TRBV6-3; weak D call: TRBD1 (6 bases). V lost 6 bases to trimming and J lost 1 base, with 15 bases between them. CDR1 is MNHEY, CDR2 SVGEGT, per germline. This CDR3 comprises 15 residues. CDR3 in DNA: TGTGCCAGCAGCCTAATTCCGGGACAGAACACTGAAGCTTTCTTT. Its protein is CASSLIPGQNTEAFF.

This clonotype appeared a few times. CDR3: CSARNSLSSYNEQFF. CDR3 nucleotides: TGCAGTGCTAGGAATTCATTGAGCTCCTACAATGAGCAGTTCTTC. The chain couples TRBV20-1 to TRBJ2-1; D gene uncertain. The ends were cut back, 3 bases at V and 0 bases at J, with 12 bases in the middle. CDR1 is DFQATT and CDR2 is SNEGSKA in the germline V gene (reference sequence). The CDR3 is 15 amino acids.

This chain uses TRBV6-2 or TRBV6-3 with TRBJ2-1; 11 positions agree with TRBD2. Germline lookup yields CDR1 MNHEY and CDR2 SVGEGT. The ends lost 5 bases at V and 3 bases at J; junction bases unmatched: 3. The CDR3 covers 15 residues. This chain's CDR3 is CASSGTSGDYNEQFF. CDR3 nucleotides: TGTGCCAGCAGTGGGACTAGCGGTGACTACAATGAGCAGTTCTTC.

V is TRBV11-1 and J is TRBJ2-7, with 7 bases matching TRBD2. CDR3 length: 16 amino acids. Germline V gene sequence: CDR1 SGHAT, CDR2 FQDESV (reference sequence). V was clipped by 1 base and J by 1 base; unmatched bases: 7. DNA for the CDR3: TGTGCCAGCAGCTTAGGCGGCGGGAGAAGGTCCTACGAGCAGTACTTC. Protein sequence: CASSLGGGRRSYEQYF.

The chain recombines TRBV7-9 with TRBJ2-7; the match to TRBD1 covers 7 bases. The germline V gene encodes CDR1 SEHNR and CDR2 FQNEAQ (reference sequence). Trimming cost V 5 bases and J 6 bases; bases outside gene matches: 10. CDR3 length equals 14 residues. CDR3: CASSRDRVSREQYF. The CDR3 DNA is TGTGCCAGCAGCCGAGACAGGGTCAGCCGCGAGCAGTACTTC.

V gene TRBV7-8 combines with J gene TRBJ1-2, with 9 bases matching TRBD1. After removal of 1 base from V and 4 bases from J, the junction contained 7 bases not matched to a gene. Germline values: CDR1 SGHVS, CDR2 FQNEAQ. The CDR3 runs 16 residues. The CDR3 loop reads CASSLVGTGPSYGYTF. In DNA, the CDR3 is TGTGCCAGCAGCTTAGTAGGGACAGGGCCATCCTATGGCTACACCTTC.

This CDR3 reads CASHKATRSYEQYF. The CDR3 DNA sequence: TGTGCCAGCCATAAGGCGACAAGGTCCTACGAGCAGTACTTC. This chain joins TRBV6-2 or TRBV6-3 and TRBJ2-7; no definite D call. The CDR3 runs to 14 residues. Germline V gives CDR1 MNHEY, CDR2 SVGEGT. Trimming left V 8 bases short and J 1 base short, with 15 bases between.

This clonotype was detected many times. The chain carries TRBV4-3 and TRBJ2-1; no firm D call. The ends were cut back, 0 bases at V and 8 bases at J, with 8 bases in the middle. Germline CDR1 reads LGHNA; CDR2 reads YSLEER. This CDR3 comprises 13 residues. The CDR3 coding sequence is TGCGCCAGCAGCCAAGATGGCGGCGATGAGCAGTTCTTC. Encoded protein: CASSQDGGDEQFF.

The chain combines TRBV7-9 with TRBJ2-1; the match to TRBD2 covers 8 bases. After removal of 1 base from V and 8 bases from J, the junction contained 10 bases not matched to a gene. CDR1 and CDR2 (germline): SEHNR, FQNEAQ (reference sequence). The CDR3 runs 16 residues. CDR3 coding DNA: TGTGCCAGCAGCTTAGGGGCAGGCGGGAGGCACCATGAGCAGTTCTTC. This translates into CASSLGAGGRHHEQFF.

This clonotype has more than one count but fewer than ten. The V and J genes are TRBV14 and TRBJ2-1; weak D call: TRBD2 (6 bases). The germline V gene has CDR1 SGHDN and CDR2 FVKESK. The CDR3 covers 17 residues. The V gene lost 0 bases and the J gene lost 0 bases, with 12 bases spanning the gap. CDR3 residues: CASSQEEGPSSYNEQFF. DNA for the CDR3: TGTGCCAGCAGCCAAGAGGAGGGTCCCAGCTCCTACAATGAGCAGTTCTTC. Drawing the rest from reference TRBV14 and TRBJ2-1, the complete variable domain is EAGVTQFPSHSVIEKGQTVTLRCDPISGHDNLYWYRRVMGKEIKFLLHFVKESKQDESGMPNNRFLAERTGGTYSTLKVQPAELEDSGVYFCASSQEEGPSSYNEQFFGPGTRLTVL.

The chain employs TRBV12-3 or TRBV12-4 and TRBJ2-7, with D tentatively TRBD2 (6 bases). V was pared by 5 bases and J by 5 bases, with 16 bases between. CDR3 length: 14 residues. The CDR3 is CASSRPRLGDEQYF. The CDR3 DNA reads as TGTGCCAGCAGTCGACCGAGACTAGGTGACGAGCAGTACTTC.

This chain connects TRBV29-1 to TRBJ2-2; 10 bases align to TRBD1. Germline lookup yields CDR1 SQVTM and CDR2 ANQGSEA. Trimming cost V 6 bases and J 5 bases; bases outside gene matches: 9. CDR3 length: 15 residues. The CDR3: CSVERQGALTGELFF. The CDR3 DNA is TGCAGCGTGGAGAGACAGGGGGCGCTTACCGGGGAGCTGTTTTTT.

CDR3 bases: TGTGCCAGTAGTCTCTGGCAGGGCGTTTACAATGAGCAGTTCTTC. This translates into CASSLWQGVYNEQFF. The gene calls are TRBV19 and TRBJ2-1, with D perhaps TRBD1 (5 bases). Per the germline V gene, CDR1 is LNHDA and CDR2 is SQIVND (reference sequence). The CDR3 is made up of 15 amino acids. Trimming removed 5 bases at V and 4 bases at J, with 15 bases between.

This clonotype was observed a handful of times. The chain's CDR3 is CSVPSLAGGDYNEQFF. The CDR3 DNA is TGCAGCGTTCCATCCCTAGCGGGGGGGGACTACAATGAGCAGTTCTTC. This chain connects TRBV29-1 to TRBJ2-1, with 12 bases lining up with TRBD2. Looked up from germline, CDR1 is SQVTM and CDR2 is ANQGSEA. The CDR3 runs to 16 residues. V dropped 5 bases and J dropped 3; count of bases not matched to a gene: 8.

This clonotype was seen ten or more times. This chain uses TRBV7-9 with TRBJ1-5, with 11 bases fitting TRBD1. Trimming cost V 5 bases and J 4 bases; bases outside gene matches: 4. CDR3 length: 15 residues. The germline V gene has CDR1 SEHNR and CDR2 FQNEAQ (reference sequence). The CDR3 DNA is TGTGCCAGCAGCGAAGGGACAGGGGGTAATCAGCCCCAGCATTTT. The encoded protein is CASSEGTGGNQPQHF. The complete variable domain, with remaining parts taken from reference TRBV7-9 and TRBJ1-5, reads DTGVSQNPRHKITKRGQNVTFRCDPISEHNRLYWYRQTLGQGPEFLTYFQNEAQLEKSRLLSDRFSAERPKGSFSTLEIQRTEQGDSAMYLCASSEGTGGNQPQHFGDGTRLSIL.

This clonotype was counted only a few times. The chain uses TRBV12-3 or TRBV12-4 and TRBJ1-2; 9 nucleotides agree with TRBD1. The CDR3 contains 14 residues. V gave up 5 bases and J gave up 1 base; unmatched junction bases: 2. CDR3 nucleotide sequence: TGTGCCAGCAGTACGGGACAGGGTAACTATGGCTACACCTTC. Amino acid sequence: CASSTGQGNYGYTF.

This clonotype has ten or more counts. This rearrangement joins TRBV7-2 to TRBJ2-5, with D perhaps TRBD2 (7 bases). Germline V gives CDR1 SGHTA, CDR2 FQGNSA. The V end lost 7 bases, the J end lost 5 bases, and 20 bases lay between the germline ends. The CDR3 runs to 15 residues. CDR3 amino acids: CASTPSWGGRETQYF. The CDR3 nucleotides read TGTGCCAGCACCCCGAGTTGGGGGGGGCGGGAGACCCAGTACTTC.

The chain carries TRBV4-3 and TRBJ2-1; D unresolved. Germline CDR1 reads LGHNA; CDR2 reads YSLEER. Between the trimmed V and J ends, which lost 2 bases and 1 base, there was a span of 6 bases. The CDR3 runs 14 residues. CDR3 amino acids: CASSQKGSYNEQFF. The CDR3 region has the DNA TGCGCCAGCAGCCAAAAGGGTTCCTACAATGAGCAGTTCTTC.

Only a few counts were recorded for this clonotype. The chain combines TRBV5-6 with TRBJ2-5; 9 bases map to TRBD2. Losses at the gene ends were 4 bases for V and 5 bases for J; bases not matched to a gene: 15. CDR1 SGHDT and CDR2 YYEEEE come from the germline V gene. There are 17 residues in the CDR3. The CDR3 DNA sequence: TGTGCCAGCAGCGCTACTGCGCGGGGGGGCTTAATGGAGACCCAGTACTTC. It translates to CASSATARGGLMETQYF.

This clonotype was detected only a few times. At one boundary the junction diverges from the germline segment, which might be a read error. This chain joins TRBV7-8 and TRBJ2-5; 12 bases are a match to TRBD1. Germline V gene sequence: CDR1 SGHVS, CDR2 FQNEAQ. The CDR3 is 11 amino acids. For the CDR3, the DNA is TGTGCCAGCAGCTCACCGGGACAGGGGGCCTTC. This sequence encodes CASSSPGQGAF.

This clonotype was picked up a small number of times. This chain uses TRBV9 with TRBJ2-1, with 9 bases matching TRBD2. CDR3 length: 17 residues. CDR1 and CDR2 from the germline V gene are SGDLS and YYNGEE. Trimming removed 2 bases from V and 4 bases from J; junction bases left unmatched: 10. The CDR3 protein is CASSVTVAGEKYNEQFF. The CDR3, as DNA: TGTGCCAGCAGCGTGACGGTAGCGGGAGAGAAGTACAATGAGCAGTTCTTC.

A few counts support this clonotype. V is TRBV7-9 and J is TRBJ2-3, with TRBD1 identical over 9 bases. Trimming at V came to 5 bases and at J to 2 bases, leaving 5 bases not matched to a gene. This CDR3 comprises 15 residues. The germline gives CDR1 SEHNR, CDR2 FQNEAQ (reference sequence). The CDR3 protein is CASSPGTGNTDTQYF. For the CDR3, the DNA is TGTGCCAGCAGCCCCGGGACAGGGAACACAGATACGCAGTATTTT. The full variable domain, its missing parts supplied by reference TRBV7-9 and TRBJ2-3, is DTGVSQNPRHKITKRGQNVTFRCDPISEHNRLYWYRQTLGQGPEFLTYFQNEAQLEKSRLLSDRFSAERPKGSFSTLEIQRTEQGDSAMYLCASSPGTGNTDTQYFGPGTRLTVL.

V usage is TRBV7-9 and J usage is TRBJ1-1, with 8 bases fitting TRBD1. V lost 4 bases to trimming and J lost 6 bases; unmatched junction nucleotides: 7. CDR3 length equals 14 residues. The germline CDR1 and CDR2 sequences are SEHNR and FQNEAQ (reference sequence). CDR3 sequence reads: CASSSQGALAEAFF. The CDR3 DNA follows: TGTGCCAGCAGCTCCCAGGGGGCGTTAGCTGAAGCTTTCTTT.

This clonotype was detected only a few times. The chain has TRBV11-3 and TRBJ2-7; the match to TRBD2 covers 10 bases. The CDR3 consists of 15 residues. CDR1 and CDR2 from the germline V gene are SGHNT and YENEEA. V shed 5 bases and J 4 bases; nucleotides not matched to a gene: 8. This chain's CDR3 is CASSQRGLATYEQYF. In nucleotides, the CDR3 is TGTGCCAGCAGCCAGCGGGGACTAGCGACGTACGAGCAGTACTTC.

This clonotype was seen more than once but under ten times. The chain joins TRBV27 to TRBJ1-1; 9 bases line up with TRBD1. Germline CDR1 reads MNHEY; CDR2 reads SMNVEV (reference sequence). The CDR3 spans 16 residues. Trimming removed 6 bases from V and 6 bases from J; junction bases left unmatched: 14. The chain's CDR3 is CASSEGTGIDVAEAFF. In nucleotides, the CDR3 is TGTGCCAGCAGCGAAGGGACAGGGATCGATGTGGCTGAAGCTTTCTTT.

A few counts support this clonotype. The chain carries TRBV7-2 and TRBJ2-7; a possible D gene is TRBD2 (6 bases). CDR3 length equals 14 residues. Trimming removed 5 bases from V and 5 bases from J, with 16 bases in between. Germline CDR1 SGHTA, CDR2 FQGNSA. CDR3 coding DNA: TGTGCCAGCAGCCCCCGGGACTGGTTCCACGAGCAGTACTTC. Translation gives CASSPRDWFHEQYF.